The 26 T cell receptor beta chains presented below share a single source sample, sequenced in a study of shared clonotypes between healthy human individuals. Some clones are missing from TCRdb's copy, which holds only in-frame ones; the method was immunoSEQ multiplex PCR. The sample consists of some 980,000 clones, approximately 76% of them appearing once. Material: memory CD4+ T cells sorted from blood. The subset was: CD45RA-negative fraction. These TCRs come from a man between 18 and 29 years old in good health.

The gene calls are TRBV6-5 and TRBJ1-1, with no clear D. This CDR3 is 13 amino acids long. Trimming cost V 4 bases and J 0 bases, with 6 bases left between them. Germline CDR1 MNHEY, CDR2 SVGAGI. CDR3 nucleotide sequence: TGTGCCAGCAGTTCCAGGATGAACACTGAAGCTTTCTTT. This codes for CASSSRMNTEAFF.

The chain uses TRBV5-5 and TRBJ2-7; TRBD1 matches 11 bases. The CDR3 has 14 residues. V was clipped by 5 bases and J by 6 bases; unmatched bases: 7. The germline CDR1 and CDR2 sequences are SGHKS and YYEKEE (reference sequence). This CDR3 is CASRWDRGVSEQYF. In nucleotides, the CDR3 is TGTGCCAGCAGGTGGGACAGGGGGGTCAGCGAGCAGTACTTC. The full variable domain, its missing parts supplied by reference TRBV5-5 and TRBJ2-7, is DAGVTQSPTHLIKTRGQQVTLRCSPISGHKSVSWYQQVLGQGPQFIFQYYEKEERGRGNFPDRFSARQFPNYSSELNVNALLLGDSALYLCASRWDRGVSEQYFGPGTRLTVT.

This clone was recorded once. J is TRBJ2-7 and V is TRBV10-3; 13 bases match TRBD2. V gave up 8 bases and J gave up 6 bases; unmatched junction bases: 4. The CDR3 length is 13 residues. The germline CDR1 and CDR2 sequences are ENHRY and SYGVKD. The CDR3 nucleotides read TGTGCCATCGGACTAGCGGGAGTGGCCGAGCAGTACTTC. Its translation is CAIGLAGVAEQYF.

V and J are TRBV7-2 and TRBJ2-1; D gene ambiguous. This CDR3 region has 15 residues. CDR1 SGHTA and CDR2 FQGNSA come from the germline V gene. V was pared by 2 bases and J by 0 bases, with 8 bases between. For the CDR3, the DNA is TGTGCCAGCAGCTTAATCGCTAGCTCCTACAATGAGCAGTTCTTC. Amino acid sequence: CASSLIASSYNEQFF.

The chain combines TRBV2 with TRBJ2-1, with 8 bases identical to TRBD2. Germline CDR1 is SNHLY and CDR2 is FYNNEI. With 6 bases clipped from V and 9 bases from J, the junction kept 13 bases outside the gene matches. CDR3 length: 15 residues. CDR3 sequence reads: CASSPSGLAEGEQFF. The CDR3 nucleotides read TGTGCCAGCAGCCCCTCTGGACTAGCCGAGGGTGAGCAGTTCTTC. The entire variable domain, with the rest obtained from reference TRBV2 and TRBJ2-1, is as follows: EPEVTQTPSHQVTQMGQEVILRCVPISNHLYFYWYRQILGQKVEFLVSFYNNEISEKSEIFDDQFSVERPDGSNFTLKIRSTKLEDSAMYFCASSPSGLAEGEQFFGPGTRLTVL.

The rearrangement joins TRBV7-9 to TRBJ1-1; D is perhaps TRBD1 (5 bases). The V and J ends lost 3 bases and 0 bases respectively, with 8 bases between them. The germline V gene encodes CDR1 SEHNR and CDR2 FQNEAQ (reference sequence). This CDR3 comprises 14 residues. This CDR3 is CASSLGGMNTEAFF. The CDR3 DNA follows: TGTGCCAGCAGCTTGGGGGGGATGAACACTGAAGCTTTCTTT.

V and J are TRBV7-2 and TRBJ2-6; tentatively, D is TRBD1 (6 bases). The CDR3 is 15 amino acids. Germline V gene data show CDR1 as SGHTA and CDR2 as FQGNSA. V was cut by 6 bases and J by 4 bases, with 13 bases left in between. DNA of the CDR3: TGTGCCAGCAGTTATACAGGGTCCGGGGCCAACGTCCTGACTTTC. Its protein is CASSYTGSGANVLTF.

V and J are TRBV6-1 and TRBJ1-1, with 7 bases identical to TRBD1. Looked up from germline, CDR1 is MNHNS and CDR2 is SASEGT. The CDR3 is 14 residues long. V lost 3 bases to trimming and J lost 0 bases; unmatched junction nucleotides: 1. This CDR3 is CASSEDRMNTEAFF. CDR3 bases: TGTGCCAGCAGTGAGGACAGGATGAACACTGAAGCTTTCTTT.

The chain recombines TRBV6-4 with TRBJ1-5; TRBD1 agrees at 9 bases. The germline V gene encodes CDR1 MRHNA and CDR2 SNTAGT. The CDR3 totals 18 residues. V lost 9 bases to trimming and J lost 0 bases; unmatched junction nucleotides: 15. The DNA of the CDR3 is TGTGCCAGAAATTCCAAGGACAGGGGCACTAATAGCAATCAGCCCCAGCATTTT. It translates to CARNSKDRGTNSNQPQHF.

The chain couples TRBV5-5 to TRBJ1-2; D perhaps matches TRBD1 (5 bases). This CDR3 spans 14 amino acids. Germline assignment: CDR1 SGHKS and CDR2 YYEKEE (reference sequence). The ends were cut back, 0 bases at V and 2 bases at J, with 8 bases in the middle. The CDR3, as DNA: TGTGCCAGCAGCTTGGGTAGACAGAACTATGGCTACACCTTC. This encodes CASSLGRQNYGYTF.

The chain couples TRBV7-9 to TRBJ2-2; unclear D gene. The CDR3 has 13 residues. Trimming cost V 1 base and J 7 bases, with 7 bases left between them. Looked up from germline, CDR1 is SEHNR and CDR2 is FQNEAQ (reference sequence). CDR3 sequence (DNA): TGTGCCAGCAGCTTAGATCAGGTCGGGGAGCTGTTTTTT. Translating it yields CASSLDQVGELFF.

The CDR3 here is CASSLSGGIYEQYF. Here the CDR3 DNA reads TGTGCCAGCAGCTTATCAGGCGGGATCTACGAGCAGTACTTC. The chain uses TRBV7-9 and TRBJ2-7, with D possibly being TRBD2 (6 bases). This CDR3 is 14 amino acids long. V lost 2 bases, J lost 3 bases, and 11 bases lay in between. In germline, CDR1 is SEHNR, CDR2 FQNEAQ (reference sequence).

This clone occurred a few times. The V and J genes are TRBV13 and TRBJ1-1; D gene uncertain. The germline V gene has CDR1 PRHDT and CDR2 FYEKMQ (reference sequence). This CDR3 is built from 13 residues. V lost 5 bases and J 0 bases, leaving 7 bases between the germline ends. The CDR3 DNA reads TGTGCCAGCAGCCGCGACCTGAACACTGAAGCTTTCTTT. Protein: CASSRDLNTEAFF.

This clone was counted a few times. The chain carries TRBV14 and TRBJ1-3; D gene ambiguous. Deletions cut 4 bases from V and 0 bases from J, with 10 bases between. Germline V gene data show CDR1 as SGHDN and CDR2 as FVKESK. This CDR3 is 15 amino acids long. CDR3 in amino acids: CASSLDLFSGNTIYF. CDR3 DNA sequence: TGTGCCAGCAGCCTCGACCTATTCTCTGGAAACACCATATATTTT.

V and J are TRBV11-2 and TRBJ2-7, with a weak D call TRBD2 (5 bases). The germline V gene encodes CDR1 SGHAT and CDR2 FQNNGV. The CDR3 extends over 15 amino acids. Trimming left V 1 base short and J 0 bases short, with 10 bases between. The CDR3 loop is CASSLASGPSYEQYF. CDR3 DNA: TGTGCCAGCAGCTTAGCAAGCGGCCCCTCCTACGAGCAGTACTTC.

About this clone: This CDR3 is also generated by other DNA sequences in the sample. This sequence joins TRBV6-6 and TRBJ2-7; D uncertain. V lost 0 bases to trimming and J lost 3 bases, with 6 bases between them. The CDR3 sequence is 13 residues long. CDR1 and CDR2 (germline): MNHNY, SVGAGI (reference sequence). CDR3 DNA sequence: TGTGCCAGCAGTTACTCGAGCAGCTACGAGCAGTACTTC. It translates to CASSYSSSYEQYF.

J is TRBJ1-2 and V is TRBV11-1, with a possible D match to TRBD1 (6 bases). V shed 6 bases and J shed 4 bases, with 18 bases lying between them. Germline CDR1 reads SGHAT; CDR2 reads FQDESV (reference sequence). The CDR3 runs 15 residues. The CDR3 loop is CASRPRQAPGYGYTF. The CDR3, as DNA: TGTGCCAGCAGACCCCGACAGGCACCGGGCTATGGCTACACCTTC. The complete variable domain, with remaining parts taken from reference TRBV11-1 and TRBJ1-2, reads EAEVAQSPRYKITEKSQAVAFWCDPISGHATLYWYRQILGQGPELLVQFQDESVVDDSQLPKDRFSAERLKGVDSTLKIQPAELGDSAMYLCASRPRQAPGYGYTFGSGTRLTVV.

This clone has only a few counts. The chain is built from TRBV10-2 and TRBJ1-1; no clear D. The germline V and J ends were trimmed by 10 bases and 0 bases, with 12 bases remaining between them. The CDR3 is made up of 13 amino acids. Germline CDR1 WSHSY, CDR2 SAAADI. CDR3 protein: CATLPPMNTEAFF. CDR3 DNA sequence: TGCGCCACCCTACCCCCCATGAACACTGAAGCTTTCTTT.

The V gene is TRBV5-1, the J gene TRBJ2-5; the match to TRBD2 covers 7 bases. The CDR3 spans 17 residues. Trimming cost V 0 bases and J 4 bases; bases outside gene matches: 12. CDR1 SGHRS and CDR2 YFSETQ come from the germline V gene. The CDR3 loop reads CASSLAGGTGGRETQYF. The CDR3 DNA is TGCGCCAGCAGCTTGGCCGGAGGGACGGGAGGTCGAGAGACCCAGTACTTC.

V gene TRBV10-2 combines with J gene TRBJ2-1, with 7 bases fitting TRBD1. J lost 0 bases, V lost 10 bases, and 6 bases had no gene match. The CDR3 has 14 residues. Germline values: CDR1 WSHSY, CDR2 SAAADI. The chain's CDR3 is CATRTGSSYNEQFF. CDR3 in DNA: TGCGCCACCAGGACAGGTAGCTCCTACAATGAGCAGTTCTTC.

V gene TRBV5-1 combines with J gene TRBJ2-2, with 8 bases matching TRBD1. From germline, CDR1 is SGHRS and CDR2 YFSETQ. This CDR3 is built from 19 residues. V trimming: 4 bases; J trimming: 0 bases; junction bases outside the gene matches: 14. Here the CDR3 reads CASSPRTGTGLANTGELFF. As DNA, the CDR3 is TGCGCCAGCAGCCCAAGAACCGGGACAGGCCTCGCGAACACCGGGGAGCTGTTTTTT. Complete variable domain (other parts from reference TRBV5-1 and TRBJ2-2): KAGVTQTPRYLIKTRGQQVTLSCSPISGHRSVSWYQQTPGQGLQFLFEYFSETQRNKGNFPGRFSGRQFSNSRSEMNVSTLELGDSALYLCASSPRTGTGLANTGELFFGEGSRLTVL.

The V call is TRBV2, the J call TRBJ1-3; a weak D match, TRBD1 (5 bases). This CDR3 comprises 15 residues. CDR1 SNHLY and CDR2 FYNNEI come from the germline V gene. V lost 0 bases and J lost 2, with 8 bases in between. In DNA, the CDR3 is TGTGCCAGCAGTGAAGCGCGGGGGGCTGGAAACACCATATATTTT. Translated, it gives CASSEARGAGNTIYF. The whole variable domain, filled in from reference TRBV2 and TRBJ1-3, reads EPEVTQTPSHQVTQMGQEVILRCVPISNHLYFYWYRQILGQKVEFLVSFYNNEISEKSEIFDDQFSVERPDGSNFTLKIRSTKLEDSAMYFCASSEARGAGNTIYFGEGSWLTVV.

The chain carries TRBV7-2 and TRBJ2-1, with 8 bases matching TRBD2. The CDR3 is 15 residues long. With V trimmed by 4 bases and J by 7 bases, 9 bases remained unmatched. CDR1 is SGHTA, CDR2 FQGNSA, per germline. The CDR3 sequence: CASSYIAGSSNEQFF. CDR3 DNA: TGTGCCAGCAGCTATATAGCGGGAAGTTCAAATGAGCAGTTCTTC.

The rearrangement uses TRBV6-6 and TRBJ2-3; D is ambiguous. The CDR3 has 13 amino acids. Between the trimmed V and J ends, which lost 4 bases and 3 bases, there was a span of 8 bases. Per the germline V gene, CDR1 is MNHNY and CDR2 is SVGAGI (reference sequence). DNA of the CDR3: TGTGCCAGCAGTTCTCCCGGTACAGATACGCAGTATTTT. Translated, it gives CASSSPGTDTQYF.

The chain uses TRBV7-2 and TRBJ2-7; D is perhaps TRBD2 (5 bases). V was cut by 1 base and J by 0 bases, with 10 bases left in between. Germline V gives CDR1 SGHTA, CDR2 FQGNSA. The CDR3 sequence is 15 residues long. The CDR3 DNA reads TGTGCCAGCAGCTTAGTAGGGAGCGACTCCTACGAGCAGTACTTC. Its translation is CASSLVGSDSYEQYF.

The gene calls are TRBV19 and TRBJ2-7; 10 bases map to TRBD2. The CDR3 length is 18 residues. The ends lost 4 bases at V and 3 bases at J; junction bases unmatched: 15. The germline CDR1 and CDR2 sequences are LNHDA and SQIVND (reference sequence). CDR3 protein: CASSTLPIAGGLGYEQYF. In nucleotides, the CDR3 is TGTGCCAGTAGTACTCTCCCTATAGCGGGAGGCCTCGGCTACGAGCAGTACTTC.